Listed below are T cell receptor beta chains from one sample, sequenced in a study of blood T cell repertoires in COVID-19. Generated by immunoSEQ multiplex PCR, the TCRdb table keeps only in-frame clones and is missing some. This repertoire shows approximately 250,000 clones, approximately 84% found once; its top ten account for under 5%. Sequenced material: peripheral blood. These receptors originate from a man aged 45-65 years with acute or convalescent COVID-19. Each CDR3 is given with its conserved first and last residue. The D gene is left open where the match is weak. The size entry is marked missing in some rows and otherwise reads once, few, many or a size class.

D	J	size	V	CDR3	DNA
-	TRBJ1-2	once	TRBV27	CASKGAANYGYTF	TGTGCCAGCAAAGGGGCGGCTAACTATGGCTACACCTTC
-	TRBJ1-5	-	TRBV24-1	CATSRGEGTGNQPQHF	TGTGCCACCAGTCGGGGGGAGGGGACTGGCAATCAGCCCCAGCATTTT
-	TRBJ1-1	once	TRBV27	CASSLRDMNTEAFF	TGTGCCAGCAGTTTGAGGGATATGAACACTGAAGCTTTCTTT
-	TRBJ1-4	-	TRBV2	CASSDGSYGLDRELFF	TGTGCCAGCAGTGACGGTTCTTACGGGTTGGATAGAGAACTGTTTTTT
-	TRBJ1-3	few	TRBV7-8	CASSLLGGGDSGNTIYF	TGTGCCAGCAGCCTCCTAGGTGGGGGCGACTCTGGAAACACCATATATTTT
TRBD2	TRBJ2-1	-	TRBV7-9	CASSLESSGLYNEQFF	TGTGCCAGCAGCTTAGAGAGTAGCGGGTTGTACAATGAGCAGTTCTTC
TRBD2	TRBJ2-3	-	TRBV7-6	CASSPRAGGPDTQYF	TGTGCCAGCAGCCCCCGGGCGGGAGGGCCAGATACGCAGTATTTT
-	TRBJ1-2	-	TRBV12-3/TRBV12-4	CASSLQGYTF	TGTGCCAGCAGTTTACAGGGCTACACCTTC
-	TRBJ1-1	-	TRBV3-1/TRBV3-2	CASSQDTGSTEAFF	TGTGCCAGCAGCCAAGATACAGGGAGTACTGAAGCTTTCTTT
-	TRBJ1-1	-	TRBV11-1	CASSLLNTEAFF	TGTGCCAGCAGCTTACTTAACACTGAAGCTTTCTTT
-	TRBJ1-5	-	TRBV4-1	CASSQEVTANQPQHF	TGCGCCAGCAGCCAAGAGGTGACAGCAAATCAGCCCCAGCATTTT
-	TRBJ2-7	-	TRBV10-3	CAIGGNPSYEQYF	TGTGCCATAGGCGGGAACCCCTCCTACGAGCAGTACTTC
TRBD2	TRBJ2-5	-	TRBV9	CASSVGPSGEETQYF	TGTGCCAGCAGCGTAGGGCCTAGCGGAGAAGAGACCCAGTACTTC
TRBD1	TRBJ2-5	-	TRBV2	CASPRDREETQYF	TGTGCCAGTCCACGGGACAGGGAGGAGACCCAGTACTTC
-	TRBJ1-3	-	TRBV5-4	CASSSTSGNTIYF	TGTGCCAGCAGCTCCACATCTGGAAACACCATATATTTT
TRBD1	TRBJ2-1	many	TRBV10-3	CAISEGDSGYNEQFF	TGTGCCATCAGTGAGGGGGACAGCGGATACAATGAGCAGTTCTTC
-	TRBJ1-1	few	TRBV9	CASSTYPQGTIEAFF	TGTGCCAGCAGCACTTACCCACAGGGTACTATTGAAGCTTTCTTT
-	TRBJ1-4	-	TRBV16	CASSQTTGTNEKLFF	TGTGCCAGCAGTCAAACCACGGGTACTAATGAAAAACTGTTTTTT
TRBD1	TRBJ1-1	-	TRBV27	CASGTGDTEAFF	TGTGCCAGCGGGACAGGGGACACTGAAGCTTTCTTT
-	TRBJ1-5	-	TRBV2	CASSPGAGLVNQPQHF	TGTGCCAGCTCTCCTGGGGCAGGGTTGGTGAATCAGCCCCAGCATTTT
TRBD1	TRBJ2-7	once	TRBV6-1	CASSARPQGQGGEQYF	TGTGCCAGCAGTGCCCGACCCCAGGGACAGGGTGGTGAGCAGTACTTC
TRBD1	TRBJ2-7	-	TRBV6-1	CASSEGDRPSYEQYF	TGTGCCAGCAGTGAAGGGGACAGGCCCTCCTACGAGCAGTACTTC
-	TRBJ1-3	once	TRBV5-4	CASSRGSGTIYF	TGTGCCAGCAGCCGAGGTTCGGGGACCATATATTTT
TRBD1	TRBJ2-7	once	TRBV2	CASRDGQASYEQYF	TGTGCCAGCAGGGACGGACAGGCCTCCTACGAGCAGTACTTC
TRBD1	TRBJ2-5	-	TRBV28	CASSSETGIQYF	TGTGCCAGCAGTTCGGAGACAGGGATCCAGTACTTC
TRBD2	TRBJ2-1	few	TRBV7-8	CASSLAAGGLDEQFF	TGTGCCAGCAGCTTAGCTGCGGGGGGGTTGGATGAGCAGTTCTTC
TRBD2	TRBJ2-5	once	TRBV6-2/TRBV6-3	CASSYASGLAGDETQYF	TGTGCCAGCAGTTACGCATCGGGACTAGCGGGAGATGAGACCCAGTACTTC
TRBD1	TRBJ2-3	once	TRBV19	CASKKQGAPIPDTQYF	TGTGCCAGTAAGAAGCAGGGGGCTCCGATCCCAGATACGCAGTATTTT
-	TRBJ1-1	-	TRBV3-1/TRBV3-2	CASSPYAGVSTEAFF	TGTGCCAGCAGCCCCTATGCGGGAGTTAGCACTGAAGCTTTCTTT
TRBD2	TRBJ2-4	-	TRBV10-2	CASSESGLAGGLSKNIQYF	TGCGCCAGCAGTGAGTCGGGACTAGCGGGGGGGCTTTCCAAAAACATTCAGTACTTC
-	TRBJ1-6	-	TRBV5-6	CASSWGTLGNSPLHF	TGTGCCAGCAGCTGGGGGACTTTGGGGAATTCACCCCTCCACTTT
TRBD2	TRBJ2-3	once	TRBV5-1	CASSAPGRVNGNTQYF	TGCGCCAGCAGCGCTCCGGGGAGGGTTAATGGGAATACGCAGTATTTT
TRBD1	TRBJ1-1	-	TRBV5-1	CASSVGQGEVTEAFF	TGCGCCAGCAGCGTAGGACAGGGGGAGGTCACTGAAGCTTTCTTT